This T cell receptor (beta chain) was sequenced during a study of blood T cell repertoires in COVID-19. The data were produced by immunoSEQ multiplex PCR, yet TCRdb's version contains in-frame clones alone and is incomplete. The sample records about 220,000 clones, 83% being singletons. Individuals aged about 18 to 89 years were recruited from some 26 US areas. In assigning cohorts, the study relied on participant-reported clinical history. The germline V gene encodes CDR1 LGHDT and CDR2 YNNKEL (reference sequence). V gave up 2 bases and J gave up 4 bases, with 14 bases separating them. The CDR3 loop spans 15 amino acids.

This receptor was identified in a woman in her forties or fifties who had been exposed to COVID-19. V gene TRBV3-1 (or the pseudogene TRBV3-2) combines with J gene TRBJ2-5; D might be TRBD2 (5 bases). Source material: PBMCs or T cells enriched from blood (not recorded which). The CDR3: CASSQSDELGETQYF. The CDR3 DNA is TGTGCCAGCAGCCAATCGGACGAACTAGGAGAGACCCAGTACTTC.